This TCR beta chain comes out of a study of OX40 agonist ivuxolimab in advanced cancers. Study in general: Previous treatment with anti-PD-1, anti-PD-L1 or anti-CTLA-4 therapy was allowed; 40% had received some. The study's findings and limits: Some nonresponders also had low normalized T-cell clonal expansion. At doses 0.1 to 3.0 mg/kg, CD4+ and CD8+ clones expanded.

Trimming removed 8 bases at V and 7 bases at J, with 12 bases between. Germline V CDR1 and CDR2: SNHLY, FYNNEI. This CDR3 region has 11 residues. As concerns this clone: The antigen is not known.

Patients were ineligible given autoimmune disease history or systemic immunosuppression. TCRdb's table, derived via immunoSEQ multiplex PCR, lists solely in-frame clones and lacks some. The sample records under 150,000 clones, roughly nine tenths being singletons. This receptor was obtained from an adult with an advanced solid tumor such as melanoma, head and neck, liver or kidney cancer. The chain has TRBV2 and TRBJ2-7, with D unresolved. This material consisted of CD4+ or CD8+ T cells sorted from blood, taken in a trial of the OX40 agonist ivuxolimab. The CDR3 here is CASEVASEQYF. The DNA for the CDR3 is TGTGCCAGCGAGGTGGCTAGTGAGCAGTACTTC.